This T cell receptor (beta chain) was captured in a study of T cells in Graves' hyperthyroidism and ophthalmopathy. Amplification targeted TCR beta CDR3 regions from RNA transcripts. Using the HTBI primer set, a first-round RT-PCR was run on the TCR CDR3. A single record per CDR3 protein comes from TCRdb applying MiXCR to the multiplex PCR reads. The sample records 300,000 to 400,000 distinct CDR3 sequences, approximately 18% being singletons. Patients showing uncontrolled infection, other autoimmune disease, pregnancy or lactation were ineligible. The study based diagnoses on clinical symptoms, serum thyroxine and TRAb, thyroid ultrasound and orbital computed tomography. Using 10 ml of fresh peripheral blood, PBMCs were prepared. This clonotype was detected only a few times. This TCR was sampled from a young man with Graves' ophthalmopathy. Input material: blood.

This CDR3 reads CSVEIGAGAYEQYF. The CDR3 coding sequence is TGCAGCGTTGAAATCGGGGCTGGAGCCTACGAGCAGTACTTC. The chain employs TRBV29-1 and TRBJ2-7, with D possibly being TRBD1 or TRBD2 (5 bases each). This CDR3 is built from 14 residues. Trimming removed 2 bases at V and 2 bases at J, with 13 bases between. Germline CDR1 is SQVTM and CDR2 is ANQGSEA.